This TCR beta chain derives from a study of post-analysis software for immune sequencing data. Overall study: Patients had relapsing-remitting, secondary progressive or progressive-relapsing multiple sclerosis; some lacked subtype.

Germline V gene lookup returns CDR1 SQVTM and CDR2 ANQGSEA. With 3 bases removed from V and 5 bases from J, the gap between germline ends came to 17 bases. This CDR3 is 14 amino acids long. About this clonotype itself: The antigen remains unidentified.

The TCR beta cDNA libraries contained unique molecular identifiers. The T cell input of about 0.9 to 10 million gave about 470,000 cDNA molecules. TCRdb called the PCR reads again in MiXCR, with one record for every CDR3 protein. The sample carries roughly 580,000 distinct CDR3 sequences, about 40% recorded once. Study results and caveats: Pronounced co-clustering by F measure was evident among identically batched samples. With TRBV5-6, TRBV5-1 and TRBV20-1 included, roughly five TRBV segments were more frequent in patients than in controls. Comparison with controls showed significantly lower normalized Chao1 diversity in multiple sclerosis patients.

The chain uses TRBV29-1 and TRBJ2-7; perhaps TRBD1 as D (6 bases). The TCR sequence derives from a girl aged 5-17 years with multiple sclerosis. Specimen: blood. CDR3 bases: TGCAGCGTTGAGGATACAGGGAGTCTTGACGAGCAGTACTTC. It translates to CSVEDTGSLDEQYF.